The sequence of this T cell receptor (beta chain) was determined in a study of blood T cells in healthy people across ages. Those donating, healthy Caucasian individuals from Russia, were aged roughly 6 to 100. Per sample, a minimum of 6 million PBMCs were isolated. Germline CDR1 SGHTA, CDR2 FQGNSA. V lost 3 bases and J 4 bases, leaving 16 bases between the germline ends. The CDR3 totals 15 residues. Using a J-beta primer mix together with a sample-barcoded 5' primer, a second PCR was run for roughly 6 to 12 cycles. Each cDNA molecule carried a tag from a template-switch adaptor that contained 12 random nucleotides. The study obtained at least 3 million CDR3-containing paired-end reads from every sample. TCRdb used MiXCR to reprocess the 5' RACE reads, holding one entry per CDR3 protein. This sample has around 1,100,000 distinct CDR3 sequences; under 40% occur once, and the top ten carry around 13%.

The source material was blood. The source of this sequence is a man younger than 35 in good health. This chain links TRBV7-2 with TRBJ2-7; D perhaps matches TRBD2 (6 bases). The CDR3 here is CASSFFGEAPYEQYF. The CDR3 bases are TGTGCCAGCAGCTTTTTCGGGGAGGCACCATACGAGCAGTACTTC.